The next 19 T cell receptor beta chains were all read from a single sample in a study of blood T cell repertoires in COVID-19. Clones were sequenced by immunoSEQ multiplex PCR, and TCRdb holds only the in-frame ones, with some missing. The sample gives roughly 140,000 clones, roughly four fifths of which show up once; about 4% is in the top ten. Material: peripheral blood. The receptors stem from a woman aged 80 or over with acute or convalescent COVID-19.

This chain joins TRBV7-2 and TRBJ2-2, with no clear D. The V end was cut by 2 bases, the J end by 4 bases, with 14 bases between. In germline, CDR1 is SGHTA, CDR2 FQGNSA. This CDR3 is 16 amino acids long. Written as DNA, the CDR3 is TGTGCCAGCAGCTTACGTTCGACCCCGGGCACCGGGGAGCTGTTTTTT. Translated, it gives CASSLRSTPGTGELFF.

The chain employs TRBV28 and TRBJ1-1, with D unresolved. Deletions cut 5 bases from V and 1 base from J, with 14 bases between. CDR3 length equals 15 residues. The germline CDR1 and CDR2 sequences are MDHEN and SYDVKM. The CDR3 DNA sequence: TGTGCCAGCAGTCGGGAGAGCTCGGGGAACACTGAAGCTTTCTTT. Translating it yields CASSRESSGNTEAFF.

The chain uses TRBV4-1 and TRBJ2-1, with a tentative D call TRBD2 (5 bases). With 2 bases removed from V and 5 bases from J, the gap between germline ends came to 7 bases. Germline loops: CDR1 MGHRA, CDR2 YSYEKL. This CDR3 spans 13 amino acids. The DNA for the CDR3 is TGCGCCAGCAGCCAACCCGGGGACAATGAGCAGTTCTTC. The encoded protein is CASSQPGDNEQFF.

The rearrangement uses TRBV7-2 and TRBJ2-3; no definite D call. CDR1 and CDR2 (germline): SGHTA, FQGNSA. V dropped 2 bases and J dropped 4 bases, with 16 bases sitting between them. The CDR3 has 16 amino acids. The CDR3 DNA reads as TGTGCCAGCAGCTTAACTGCCGGATACACAGCAGATACGCAGTATTTT. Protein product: CASSLTAGYTADTQYF.

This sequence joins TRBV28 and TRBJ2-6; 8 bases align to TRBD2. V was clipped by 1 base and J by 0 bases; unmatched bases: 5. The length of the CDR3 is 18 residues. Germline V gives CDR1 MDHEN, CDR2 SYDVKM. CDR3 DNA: TGTGCCAGCAGTTTATACCCTAGCGGGTACTCTGGGGCCAACGTCCTGACTTTC. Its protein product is CASSLYPSGYSGANVLTF.

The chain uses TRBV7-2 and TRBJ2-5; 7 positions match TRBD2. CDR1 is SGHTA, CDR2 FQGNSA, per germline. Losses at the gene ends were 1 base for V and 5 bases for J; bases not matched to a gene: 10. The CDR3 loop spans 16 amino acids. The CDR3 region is CASSLGISGAGETQYF. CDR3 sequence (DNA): TGTGCCAGCAGCTTAGGAATTTCGGGAGCGGGGGAGACCCAGTACTTC.

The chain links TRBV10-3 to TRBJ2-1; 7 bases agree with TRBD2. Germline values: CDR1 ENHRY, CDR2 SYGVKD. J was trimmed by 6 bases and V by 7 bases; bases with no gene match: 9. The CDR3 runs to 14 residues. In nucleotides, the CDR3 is TGTGCCATCAAAGGACTAGGGCTGGGCAATGAGCAGTTCTTC. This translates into CAIKGLGLGNEQFF.

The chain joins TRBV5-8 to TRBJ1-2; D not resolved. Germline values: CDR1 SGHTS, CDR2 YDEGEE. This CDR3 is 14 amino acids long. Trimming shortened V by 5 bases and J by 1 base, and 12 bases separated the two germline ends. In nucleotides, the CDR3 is TGTGCCAGCAGATCCCGTCGGGGTAACTATGGCTACACCTTC. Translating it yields CASRSRRGNYGYTF.

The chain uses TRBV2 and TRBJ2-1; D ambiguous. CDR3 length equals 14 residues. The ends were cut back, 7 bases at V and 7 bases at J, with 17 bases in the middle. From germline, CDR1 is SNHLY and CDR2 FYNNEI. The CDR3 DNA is TGTGCCAGCACTGGCGGTTCGGTTCGAAATGAGCAGTTCTTC. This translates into CASTGGSVRNEQFF.

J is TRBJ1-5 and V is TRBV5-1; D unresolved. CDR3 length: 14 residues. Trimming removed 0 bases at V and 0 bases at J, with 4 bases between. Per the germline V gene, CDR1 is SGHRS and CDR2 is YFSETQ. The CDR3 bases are TGCGCCAGCAGCTTGGGTATTAGCAATCAGCCCCAGCATTTT. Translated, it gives CASSLGISNQPQHF.

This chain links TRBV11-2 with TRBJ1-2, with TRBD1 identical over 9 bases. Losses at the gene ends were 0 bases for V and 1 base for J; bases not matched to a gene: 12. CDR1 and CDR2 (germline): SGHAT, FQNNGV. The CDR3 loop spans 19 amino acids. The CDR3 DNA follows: TGTGCCAGCAGCTTAGAATACGGGACAGGGTCCTTGTTTAACTATGGCTACACCTTC. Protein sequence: CASSLEYGTGSLFNYGYTF. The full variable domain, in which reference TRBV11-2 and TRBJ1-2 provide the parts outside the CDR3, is EAGVAQSPRYKIIEKRQSVAFWCNPISGHATLYWYQQILGQGPKLLIQFQNNGVVDDSQLPKDRFSAERLKGVDSTLKIQPAKLEDSAVYLCASSLEYGTGSLFNYGYTFGSGTRLTVV.

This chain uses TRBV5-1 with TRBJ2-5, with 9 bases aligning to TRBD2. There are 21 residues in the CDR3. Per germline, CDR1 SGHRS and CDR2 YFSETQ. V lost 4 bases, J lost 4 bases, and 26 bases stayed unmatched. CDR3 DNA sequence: TGCGCCAGCAGCCCCCGGGACCTAAAGGGGACTAGCCTTACGTTGGTAGAGACCCAGTACTTC. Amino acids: CASSPRDLKGTSLTLVETQYF.

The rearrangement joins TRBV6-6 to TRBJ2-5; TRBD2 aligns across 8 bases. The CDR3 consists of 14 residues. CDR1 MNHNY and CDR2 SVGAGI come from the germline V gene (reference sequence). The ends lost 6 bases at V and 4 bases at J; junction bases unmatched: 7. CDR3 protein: CASRAGLAGETQYF. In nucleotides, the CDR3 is TGTGCCAGCAGGGCCGGACTAGCCGGAGAGACCCAGTACTTC.

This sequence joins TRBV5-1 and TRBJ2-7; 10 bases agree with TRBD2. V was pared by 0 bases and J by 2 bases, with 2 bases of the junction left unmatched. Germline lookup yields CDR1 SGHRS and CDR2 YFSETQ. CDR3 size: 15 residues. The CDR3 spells CASSLGTSGPYEQYF. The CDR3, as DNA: TGCGCCAGCAGCTTGGGGACTAGCGGCCCCTACGAGCAGTACTTC.

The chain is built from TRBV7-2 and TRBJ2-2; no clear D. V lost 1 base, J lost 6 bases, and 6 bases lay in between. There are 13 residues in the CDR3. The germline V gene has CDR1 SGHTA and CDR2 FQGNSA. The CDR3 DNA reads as TGTGCCAGCAGCTTAGATTATCCCGGGGAGCTGTTTTTT. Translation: CASSLDYPGELFF.

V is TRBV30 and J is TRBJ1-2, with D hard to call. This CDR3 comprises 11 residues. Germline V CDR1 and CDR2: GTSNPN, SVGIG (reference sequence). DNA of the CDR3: TGTGGAAGAGGAGAGAGCTATGGCTACACCTTC. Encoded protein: CGRGESYGYTF.

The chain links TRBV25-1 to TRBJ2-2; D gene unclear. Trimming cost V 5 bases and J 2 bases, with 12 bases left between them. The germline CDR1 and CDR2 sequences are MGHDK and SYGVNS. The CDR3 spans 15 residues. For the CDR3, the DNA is TGTGCCAGCAGTCCTCCGCGCGGAAACACCGGGGAGCTGTTTTTT. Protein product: CASSPPRGNTGELFF. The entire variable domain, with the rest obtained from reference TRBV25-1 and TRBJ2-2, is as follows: EADIYQTPRYLVIGTGKKITLECSQTMGHDKMYWYQQDPGMELHLIHYSYGVNSTEKGDLSSESTVSRIRTEHFPLTLESARPSHTSQYLCASSPPRGNTGELFFGEGSRLTVL.

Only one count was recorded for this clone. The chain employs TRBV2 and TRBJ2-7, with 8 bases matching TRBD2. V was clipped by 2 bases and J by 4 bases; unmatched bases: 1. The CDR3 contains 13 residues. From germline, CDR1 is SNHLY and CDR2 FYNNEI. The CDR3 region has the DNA TGTGCCAGCAGTGAAATAGCGGGATACGAGCAGTACTTC. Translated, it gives CASSEIAGYEQYF.

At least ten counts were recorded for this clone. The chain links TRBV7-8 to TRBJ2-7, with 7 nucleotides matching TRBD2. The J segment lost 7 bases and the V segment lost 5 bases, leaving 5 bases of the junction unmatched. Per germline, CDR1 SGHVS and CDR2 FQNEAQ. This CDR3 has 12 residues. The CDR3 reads CASSPGGTEQYF. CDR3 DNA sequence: TGTGCCAGCAGCCCCGGGGGGACTGAGCAGTACTTC.